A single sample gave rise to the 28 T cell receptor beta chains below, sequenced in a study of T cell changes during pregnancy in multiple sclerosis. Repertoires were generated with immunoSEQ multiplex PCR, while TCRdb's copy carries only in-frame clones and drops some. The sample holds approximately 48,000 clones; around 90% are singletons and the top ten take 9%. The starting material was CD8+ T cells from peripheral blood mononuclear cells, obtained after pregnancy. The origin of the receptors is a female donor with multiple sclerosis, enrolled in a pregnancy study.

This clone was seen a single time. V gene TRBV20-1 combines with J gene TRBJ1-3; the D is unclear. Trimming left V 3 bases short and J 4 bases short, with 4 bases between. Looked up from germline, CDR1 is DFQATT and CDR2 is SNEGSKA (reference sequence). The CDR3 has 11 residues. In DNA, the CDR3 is TGCAGTGCTAGTTCGGGAAACACCATATATTTT. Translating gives CSASSGNTIYF.

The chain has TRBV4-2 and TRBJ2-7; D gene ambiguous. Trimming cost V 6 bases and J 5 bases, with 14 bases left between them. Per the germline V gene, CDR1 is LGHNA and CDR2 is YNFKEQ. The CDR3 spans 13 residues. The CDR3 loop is CASSPPAVDEQYF. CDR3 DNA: TGTGCCAGCAGTCCCCCCGCGGTAGACGAGCAGTACTTC.

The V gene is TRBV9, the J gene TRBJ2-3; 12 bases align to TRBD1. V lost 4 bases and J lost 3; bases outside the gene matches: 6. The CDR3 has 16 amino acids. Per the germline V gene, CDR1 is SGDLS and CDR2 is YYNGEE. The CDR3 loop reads CASSTRDRGLTDTQYF. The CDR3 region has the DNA TGTGCCAGCAGCACCCGGGACAGGGGGCTGACAGATACGCAGTATTTT.

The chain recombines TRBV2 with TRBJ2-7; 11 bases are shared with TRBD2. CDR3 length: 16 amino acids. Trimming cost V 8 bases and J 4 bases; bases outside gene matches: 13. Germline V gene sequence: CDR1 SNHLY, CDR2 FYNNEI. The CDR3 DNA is TGTGCCAGCCGAGAGCGACTAGCGGGGCCGGAGTACGAGCAGTACTTC. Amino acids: CASRERLAGPEYEQYF. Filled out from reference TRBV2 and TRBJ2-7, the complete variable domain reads EPEVTQTPSHQVTQMGQEVILRCVPISNHLYFYWYRQILGQKVEFLVSFYNNEISEKSEIFDDQFSVERPDGSNFTLKIRSTKLEDSAMYFCASRERLAGPEYEQYFGPGTRLTVT.

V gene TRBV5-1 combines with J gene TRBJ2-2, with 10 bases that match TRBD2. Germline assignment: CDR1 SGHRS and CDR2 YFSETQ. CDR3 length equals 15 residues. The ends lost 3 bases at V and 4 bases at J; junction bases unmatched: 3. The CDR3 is CASSYASGGTGELFF. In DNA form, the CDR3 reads TGCGCCAGCAGCTATGCTAGCGGGGGCACCGGGGAGCTGTTTTTT.

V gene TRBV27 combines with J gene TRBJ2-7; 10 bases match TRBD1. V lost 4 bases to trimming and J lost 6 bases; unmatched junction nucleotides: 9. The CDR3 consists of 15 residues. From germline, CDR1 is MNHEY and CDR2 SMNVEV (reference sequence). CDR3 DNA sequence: TGTGCCAGCAGTTGGGCCGGGACAGGGGCCACCGAGCAGTACTTC. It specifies CASSWAGTGATEQYF.

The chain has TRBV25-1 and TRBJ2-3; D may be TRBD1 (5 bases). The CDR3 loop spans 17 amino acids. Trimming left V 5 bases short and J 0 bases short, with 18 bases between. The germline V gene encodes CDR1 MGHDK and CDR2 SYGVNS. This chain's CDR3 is CASSQTDILSSTDTQYF. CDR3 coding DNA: TGTGCCAGCAGTCAGACAGACATCTTATCTAGCACAGATACGCAGTATTTT.

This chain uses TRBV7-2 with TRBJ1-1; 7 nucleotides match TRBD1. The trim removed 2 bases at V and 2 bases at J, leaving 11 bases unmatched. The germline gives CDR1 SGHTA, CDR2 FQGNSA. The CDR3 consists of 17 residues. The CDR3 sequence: CASSLNRGLGLNTEAFF. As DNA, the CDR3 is TGTGCCAGCAGCTTAAACAGGGGATTGGGTCTTAACACTGAAGCTTTCTTT.

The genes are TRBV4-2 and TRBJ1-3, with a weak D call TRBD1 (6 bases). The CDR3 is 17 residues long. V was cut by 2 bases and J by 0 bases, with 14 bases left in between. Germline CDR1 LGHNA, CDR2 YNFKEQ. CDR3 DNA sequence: TGTGCCAGCAGCCAACGGACAGACGCCTACTCTGGAAACACCATATATTTT. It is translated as CASSQRTDAYSGNTIYF.

Written as DNA, the CDR3 is TGTGCCGGTCGCGCGGGGGACTACGAGCAGTACTTC. Its translation is CAGRAGDYEQYF. The J gene is TRBJ2-7, the V gene TRBV7-9, with 7 bases that match TRBD2. The CDR3 length is 12 residues. Trimming took 11 bases from V and 3 from J; bases not matched to a gene: 7. Germline CDR1 and CDR2: SEHNR and FQNEAQ (reference sequence).

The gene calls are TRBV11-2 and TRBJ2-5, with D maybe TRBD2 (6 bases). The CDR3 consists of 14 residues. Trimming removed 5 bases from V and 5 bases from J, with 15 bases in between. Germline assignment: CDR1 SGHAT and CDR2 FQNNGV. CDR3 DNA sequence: TGTGCCAGCAGCACTCGACTAGGGACGGAGACCCAGTACTTC. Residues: CASSTRLGTETQYF.

The CDR3 DNA is TGTGCCATCAGTGAGTCGCTGGCTAGTCGGGGGTATTTT. Translating gives CAISESLASRGYF. This chain links TRBV10-3 with TRBJ2-3; D may be TRBD2 (5 bases). The germline V and J ends were trimmed by 0 bases and 14 bases, with 15 bases remaining between them. The CDR3 runs to 13 residues. Germline V gives CDR1 ENHRY, CDR2 SYGVKD.

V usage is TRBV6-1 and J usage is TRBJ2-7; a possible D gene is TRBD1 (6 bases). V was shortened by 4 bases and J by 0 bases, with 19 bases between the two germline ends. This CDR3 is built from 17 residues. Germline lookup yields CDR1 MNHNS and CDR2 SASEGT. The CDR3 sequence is CASSAGQGLLSSYEQYF. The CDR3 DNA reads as TGTGCCAGCAGTGCGGGACAAGGACTTCTCAGCTCCTACGAGCAGTACTTC.

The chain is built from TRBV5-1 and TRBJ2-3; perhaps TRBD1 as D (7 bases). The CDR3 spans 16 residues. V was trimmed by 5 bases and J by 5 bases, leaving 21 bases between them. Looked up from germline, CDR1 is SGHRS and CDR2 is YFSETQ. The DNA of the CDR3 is TGCGCCAGCAGTCCGGGCAGGGGGGCGGTTGAAGATACGCAGTATTTT. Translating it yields CASSPGRGAVEDTQYF.

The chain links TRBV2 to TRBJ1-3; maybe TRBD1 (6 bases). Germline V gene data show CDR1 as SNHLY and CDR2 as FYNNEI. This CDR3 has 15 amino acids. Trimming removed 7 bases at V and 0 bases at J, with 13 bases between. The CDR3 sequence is CASKEDSDSGNTIYF. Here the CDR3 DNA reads TGTGCCAGCAAGGAGGACAGTGACTCTGGAAACACCATATATTTT.

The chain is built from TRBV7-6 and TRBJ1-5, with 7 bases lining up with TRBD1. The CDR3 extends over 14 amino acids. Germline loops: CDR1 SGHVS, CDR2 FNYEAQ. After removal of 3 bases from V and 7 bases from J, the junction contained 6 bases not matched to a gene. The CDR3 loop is CASSFNRGDQPQHF. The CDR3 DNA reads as TGTGCCAGCAGCTTTAACAGGGGTGACCAGCCCCAGCATTTT.

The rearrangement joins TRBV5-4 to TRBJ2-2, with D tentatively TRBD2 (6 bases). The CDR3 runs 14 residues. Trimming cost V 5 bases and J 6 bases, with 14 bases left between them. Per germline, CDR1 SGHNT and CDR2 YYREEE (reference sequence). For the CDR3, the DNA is TGTGCCAGCAGTACGGGGGTAGCCGCCGGGGAGCTGTTTTTT. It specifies CASSTGVAAGELFF. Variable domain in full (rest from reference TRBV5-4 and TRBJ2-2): ETGVTQSPTHLIKTRGQQVTLRCSSQSGHNTVSWYQQALGQGPQFIFQYYREEENGRGNFPPRFSGLQFPNYSSELNVNALELDDSALYLCASSTGVAAGELFFGEGSRLTVL.

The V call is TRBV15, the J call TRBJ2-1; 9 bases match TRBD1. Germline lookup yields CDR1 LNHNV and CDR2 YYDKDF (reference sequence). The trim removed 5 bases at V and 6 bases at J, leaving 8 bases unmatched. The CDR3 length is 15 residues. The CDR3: CATSVGTGQSNEQFF. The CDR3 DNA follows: TGTGCCACCAGCGTCGGGACAGGGCAATCCAATGAGCAGTTCTTC.

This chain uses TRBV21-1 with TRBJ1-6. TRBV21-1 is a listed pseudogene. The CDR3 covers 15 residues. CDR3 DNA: TGTGCCAGCAGCTTAGCGGCACGGGCTAATTCACCCCTCCACTTT. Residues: CASSLAARANSPLHF.

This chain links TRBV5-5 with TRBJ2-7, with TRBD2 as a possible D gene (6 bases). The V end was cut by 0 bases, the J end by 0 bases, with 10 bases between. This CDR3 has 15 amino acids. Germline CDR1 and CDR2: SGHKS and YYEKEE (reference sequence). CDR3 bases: TGTGCCAGCAGCTTGGAGGCGGGGAACTCCTACGAGCAGTACTTC. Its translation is CASSLEAGNSYEQYF.

CDR3 loop: CSVTGHGYNNEQFF. The CDR3 bases are TGCAGCGTCACTGGACATGGTTATAACAATGAGCAGTTCTTC. This chain joins TRBV29-1 and TRBJ2-1; TRBD1 is a possible D gene (5 bases). CDR3 length: 14 amino acids. The germline V and J ends were trimmed by 6 bases and 5 bases, with 17 bases remaining between them. Germline CDR1 SQVTM, CDR2 ANQGSEA.

In DNA form, the CDR3 reads TGCGCCAGCAGCCTAGGGACTAGCGGGAGGGCAGATACGCAGTATTTT. It encodes CASSLGTSGRADTQYF. This chain uses TRBV4-1 with TRBJ2-3, with 16 bases lining up with TRBD2. This CDR3 contains 16 residues. Trimming cost V 4 bases and J 4 bases; bases outside gene matches: 2. Germline CDR1 reads MGHRA; CDR2 reads YSYEKL.

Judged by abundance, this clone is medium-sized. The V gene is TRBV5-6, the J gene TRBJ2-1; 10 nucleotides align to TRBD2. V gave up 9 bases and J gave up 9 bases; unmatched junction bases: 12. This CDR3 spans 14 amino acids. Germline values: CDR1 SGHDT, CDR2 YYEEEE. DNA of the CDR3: TGTGCCACCTCAGGGCTAGCGGGAGACGCTGAGCAGTTCTTC. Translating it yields CATSGLAGDAEQFF.

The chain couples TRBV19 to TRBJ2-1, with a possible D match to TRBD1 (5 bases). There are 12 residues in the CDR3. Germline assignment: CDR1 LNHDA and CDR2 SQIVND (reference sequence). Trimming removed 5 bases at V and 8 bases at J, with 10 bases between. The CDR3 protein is CASSDSGHEQFF. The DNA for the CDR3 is TGTGCCAGTAGTGACAGTGGTCATGAGCAGTTCTTC.

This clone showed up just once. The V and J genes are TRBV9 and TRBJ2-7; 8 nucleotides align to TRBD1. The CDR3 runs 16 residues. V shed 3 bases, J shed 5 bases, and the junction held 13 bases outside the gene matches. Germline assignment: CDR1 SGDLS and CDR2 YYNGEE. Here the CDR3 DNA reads TGTGCCAGCAGCGAGAGCCCAGGGGGCGGAACGAACGAGCAGTACTTC. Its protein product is CASSESPGGGTNEQYF.

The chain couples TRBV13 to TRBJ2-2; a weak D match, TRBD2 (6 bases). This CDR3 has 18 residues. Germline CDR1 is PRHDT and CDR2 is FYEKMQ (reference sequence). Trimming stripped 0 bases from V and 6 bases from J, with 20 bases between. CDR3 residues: CASSLGGGLSNSPGELFF. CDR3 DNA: TGTGCCAGCAGCTTAGGTGGAGGGCTCTCCAACTCCCCCGGGGAGCTGTTTTTT.

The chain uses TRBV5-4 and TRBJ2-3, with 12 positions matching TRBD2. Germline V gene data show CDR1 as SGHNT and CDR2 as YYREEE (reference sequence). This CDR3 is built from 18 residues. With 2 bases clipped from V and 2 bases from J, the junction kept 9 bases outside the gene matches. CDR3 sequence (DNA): TGTGCCAGCAGCTTTGGTCTAGCGGGAGGGCCCCACACAGATACGCAGTATTTT. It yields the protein CASSFGLAGGPHTDTQYF. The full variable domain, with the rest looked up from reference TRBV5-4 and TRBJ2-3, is ETGVTQSPTHLIKTRGQQVTLRCSSQSGHNTVSWYQQALGQGPQFIFQYYREEENGRGNFPPRFSGLQFPNYSSELNVNALELDDSALYLCASSFGLAGGPHTDTQYFGPGTRLTVL.

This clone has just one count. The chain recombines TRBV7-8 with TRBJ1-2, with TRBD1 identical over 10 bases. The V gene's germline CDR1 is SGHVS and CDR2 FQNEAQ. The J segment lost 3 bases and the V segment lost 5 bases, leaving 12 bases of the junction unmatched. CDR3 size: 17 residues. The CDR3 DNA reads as TGTGCCAGCAGCATATCCGGGACAGGGGTGTTTGACTATGGCTACACCTTC. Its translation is CASSISGTGVFDYGYTF.